These 28 T cell receptor beta chains came from one sample sequenced in a study of cytomegalovirus exposure and HLA in healthy donors. It was with 60 Vbeta and 13 Jbeta primers that the PCR ran. Some clones are missing from TCRdb's copy, which holds only in-frame ones; the method was immunoSEQ multiplex PCR. The table lists under 200,000 clones, about four fifths of them singletons, with around 0.97% in the top ten. The sequencing sample was made of PBMCs. Every receptor here comes from a man in his thirties or forties in good health and CMV-seronegative.

This sequence joins TRBV28 and TRBJ2-1; 7 bases fit TRBD2. CDR1 MDHEN and CDR2 SYDVKM come from the germline V gene. With V trimmed by 6 bases and J by 3 bases, 5 bases remained unmatched. CDR3 size: 14 residues. The CDR3 DNA reads as TGTGCCAGCAGGTCTCTAGCGGTCTACAATGAGCAGTTCTTC. This sequence encodes CASRSLAVYNEQFF.

The rearrangement joins TRBV7-9 to TRBJ1-2; tentatively, D is TRBD1 (5 bases). Germline-derived CDR1 and CDR2 are SEHNR and FQNEAQ (reference sequence). Trimming shortened V by 4 bases and J by 8 bases, and 11 bases separated the two germline ends. The CDR3 is made up of 12 amino acids. CDR3 bases: TGTGCCAGCAGCTCCAGTCCAGGGGGCTACACCTTC. Translation gives CASSSSPGGYTF. The full variable domain, in which reference TRBV7-9 and TRBJ1-2 provide the parts outside the CDR3, is DTGVSQNPRHKITKRGQNVTFRCDPISEHNRLYWYRQTLGQGPEFLTYFQNEAQLEKSRLLSDRFSAERPKGSFSTLEIQRTEQGDSAMYLCASSSSPGGYTFGSGTRLTVV.

V gene TRBV30 combines with J gene TRBJ2-7, with TRBD2 matching over 11 bases. The CDR3 is 13 amino acids. The germline V gene encodes CDR1 GTSNPN and CDR2 SVGIG (reference sequence). The junction had 7 bases not matched to a gene; V was cut back by 5 bases and J by 7 bases. The chain's CDR3 is CAWAIAGGREQYF. In DNA form, the CDR3 reads TGTGCCTGGGCTATAGCGGGGGGGAGAGAGCAGTACTTC.

The chain recombines TRBV6-5 with TRBJ2-1; TRBD1 matches 9 bases. The V gene end was trimmed by 7 bases and the J gene end by 8 bases; junction bases not matched to a gene: 6. The CDR3 is 13 residues long. The germline V gene has CDR1 MNHEY and CDR2 SVGAGI. Here the CDR3 reads CASKVTGGYEQFF. The CDR3 coding sequence is TGTGCCAGCAAAGTTACAGGGGGCTATGAGCAGTTCTTC.

This clone occurred once. The chain employs TRBV7-8 and TRBJ2-7, with D perhaps TRBD2 (5 bases). CDR3 length equals 17 residues. The germline V gene encodes CDR1 SGHVS and CDR2 FQNEAQ. The ends were cut back, 4 bases at V and 0 bases at J, with 19 bases in the middle. The CDR3 protein is CASSSFTSRDLSYEQYF. CDR3 sequence (DNA): TGTGCCAGCAGCTCTTTTACGAGCCGGGATCTCTCCTACGAGCAGTACTTC.

A remark on this clone: A junction boundary mismatches the germline segment, possibly from a read error. The chain has TRBV6-6 and TRBJ2-3; 11 bases fit TRBD2. Germline loops: CDR1 MNHNY, CDR2 SVGAGI (reference sequence). This CDR3 is built from 16 residues. The CDR3 loop reads CASSYSLAGAVDAQYF. DNA for the CDR3: TGTGCCAGCAGTTACTCACTAGCGGGAGCAGTAGATGCGCAGTATTTT.

The rearrangement links TRBV5-1 to TRBJ2-6; D remains ambiguous. Deletions cut 1 base from V and 3 bases from J, with 8 bases between. CDR1 and CDR2 (germline): SGHRS, YFSETQ. The CDR3 runs to 15 residues. CDR3 sequence: CASSLYGDGANVLTF. The CDR3 nucleotides read TGCGCCAGCAGCTTGTACGGAGATGGGGCCAACGTCCTGACTTTC.

This clone occurred once. The chain couples TRBV19 to TRBJ2-1; D remains ambiguous. The CDR3 totals 12 residues. Germline CDR1 LNHDA, CDR2 SQIVND (reference sequence). Trimming removed 4 bases from V and 5 bases from J, with 6 bases in between. This CDR3 is CASSRLNNEQFF. In DNA form, the CDR3 reads TGTGCCAGTAGTAGACTGAACAATGAGCAGTTCTTC.

CDR3 sequence (DNA): TGTGCCAGCAGCCCAGACGGACTAGCGGGAGGCTATGAGCAGTTCTTC. This encodes CASSPDGLAGGYEQFF. The chain employs TRBV11-1 and TRBJ2-1; the match to TRBD2 covers 14 bases. CDR3 length equals 16 residues. Looked up from germline, CDR1 is SGHAT and CDR2 is FQDESV (reference sequence). V lost 5 bases to trimming and J lost 8 bases; unmatched junction nucleotides: 8.

The chain links TRBV6-4 to TRBJ2-1; weak D call: TRBD2 (6 bases). CDR3 size: 14 residues. Germline loops: CDR1 MRHNA, CDR2 SNTAGT. V lost 5 bases to trimming and J lost 7 bases, with 15 bases between them. The CDR3 DNA is TGTGCCAGCAGTCAGGAGGCAGGGAGGAATGAGCAGTTCTTC. It specifies CASSQEAGRNEQFF.

The chain employs TRBV7-8 and TRBJ2-3; TRBD2 is a possible D gene (6 bases). CDR3 length: 18 residues. Trimming took off 0 bases at V and 2 bases at J, with 18 bases between the two ends. Per the germline V gene, CDR1 is SGHVS and CDR2 is FQNEAQ. CDR3 sequence (DNA): TGTGCCAGCAGCTTAGCCCACCTTGCCCGGCGGGACACAGATACGCAGTATTTT. The encoded protein is CASSLAHLARRDTDTQYF.

This clone was counted a single time. The V gene is TRBV21-1, the J gene TRBJ1-5; TRBD1 is the table's D call and was not checked against the DNA. TRBV21-1 is deemed a pseudogene. There are 17 residues in the CDR3. DNA for the CDR3: TGTGCCAGCAGCCGCCGGGACAGGGTGCGGGGCAATCAGCCCCAGCATTTT. Translated: CASSRRDRVRGNQPQHF.

This clone appeared once. The gene calls are TRBV4-3 and TRBJ2-1; D might be TRBD2 (6 bases). Germline values: CDR1 LGHNA, CDR2 YSLEER. This CDR3 comprises 14 residues. Trimming removed 2 bases at V and 6 bases at J, with 11 bases between. CDR3 sequence (DNA): TGCGCCAGCAGCCAAACTATAGCGGCCAATGAGCAGTTCTTC. This translates into CASSQTIAANEQFF.

This clone was picked up a small number of times. The chain uses TRBV5-4 and TRBJ2-1; D is undetermined. V lost 4 bases to trimming and J lost 8 bases, with 10 bases between them. This CDR3 has 12 amino acids. Germline CDR1 and CDR2: SGHNT and YYREEE (reference sequence). CDR3 loop: CASSQHAHEQFF. For the CDR3, the DNA is TGTGCCAGCAGCCAACACGCCCATGAGCAGTTCTTC.

The rearrangement uses TRBV5-4 and TRBJ2-3; 10 bases are shared with TRBD2. Germline V lookup: CDR1 SGHNT, CDR2 YYREEE (reference sequence). This CDR3 is 16 amino acids long. J gave up 3 bases and V 7 bases, and 11 bases lay outside the gene matches. CDR3 DNA: TGTGCCAGCGGATCTAGCGGGAGAGTAGAGACAGATACGCAGTATTTT. Translated: CASGSSGRVETDTQYF.

This clone was seen more than once but under ten times. The chain is built from TRBV4-1 and TRBJ2-5; weak D call: TRBD1 (6 bases). Germline V CDR1 and CDR2: MGHRA, YSYEKL. The CDR3 covers 14 residues. V lost 1 base, J lost 5 bases, and 11 bases lay in between. This CDR3 is CASSQVWGLETQYF. In nucleotides, the CDR3 is TGCGCCAGCAGCCAAGTCTGGGGGCTGGAGACCCAGTACTTC.

V gene TRBV18 combines with J gene TRBJ2-3; the D gene is possibly TRBD1 (6 bases). V shed 3 bases and J shed 3 bases, with 13 bases lying between them. This CDR3 is 15 amino acids long. Germline lookup yields CDR1 KGHSH and CDR2 LQKENI. The CDR3 loop is CASSPRTVRTDTQYF. Here the CDR3 DNA reads TGTGCCAGCTCACCGCGGACAGTGAGGACAGATACGCAGTATTTT.

This clone was observed a handful of times. The rearrangement joins TRBV28 to TRBJ2-2, with 10 bases matching TRBD1. Per the germline V gene, CDR1 is MDHEN and CDR2 is SYDVKM. Losses at the gene ends were 6 bases for V and 5 bases for J; bases not matched to a gene: 6. This CDR3 comprises 15 residues. This chain's CDR3 is CASRTGTGETGELFF. As DNA, the CDR3 is TGTGCCAGCAGAACCGGGACAGGGGAGACCGGGGAGCTGTTTTTT.

This clone has only a few counts. The J gene is TRBJ2-5, the V gene TRBV14; 9 bases are shared with TRBD2. The CDR3 has 16 amino acids. CDR1 is SGHDN and CDR2 is FVKESK in the germline V gene. Trimming cost V 6 bases and J 1 base; bases outside gene matches: 9. As DNA, the CDR3 is TGTGCCAGCAGAAAAAGCGGGCGGGGGGGCCAAGAGACCCAGTACTTC. It encodes CASRKSGRGGQETQYF.

A remark on this clone: This same CDR3 is encoded by further DNA sequences in the sample. This chain links TRBV5-1 with TRBJ2-7; 9 bases align to TRBD1. J lost 5 bases, V lost 2 bases, and 5 bases had no gene match. Germline lookup yields CDR1 SGHRS and CDR2 YFSETQ. The CDR3 sequence is 14 residues long. The CDR3 here is CASSLGQGRDEQYF. DNA of the CDR3: TGCGCCAGCAGCTTAGGACAGGGGCGCGACGAGCAGTACTTC.

This clone was found a few times. The chain joins TRBV11-3 to TRBJ2-6; 8 nucleotides agree with TRBD1. With V trimmed by 5 bases and J by 1 base, 4 bases remained unmatched. In germline, CDR1 is SGHNT, CDR2 YENEEA. This CDR3 is built from 16 residues. Written as DNA, the CDR3 is TGTGCCAGCAGCACCACAGGGGGGTCTGGGGCCAACGTCCTGACTTTC. Amino acids: CASSTTGGSGANVLTF.

V usage is TRBV9 and J usage is TRBJ2-3; a possible D gene is TRBD1 (5 bases). CDR3 size: 13 residues. Germline V gene data show CDR1 as SGDLS and CDR2 as YYNGEE. Trimming pared 3 bases from V and 6 bases from J, leaving 11 bases between. The chain's CDR3 is CASSAQGYDTQYF. The CDR3 DNA sequence: TGTGCCAGCAGCGCCCAGGGTTACGATACGCAGTATTTT.

The rearrangement joins TRBV6-6 to TRBJ2-1, with D maybe TRBD2 (6 bases). The CDR3 totals 16 residues. Trimming removed 6 bases from V and 0 bases from J, with 15 bases in between. Germline CDR1 is MNHNY and CDR2 is SVGAGI (reference sequence). CDR3 sequence: CASSPGLFSSYNEQFF. The DNA of the CDR3 is TGTGCCAGCAGCCCTGGACTATTCAGCTCCTACAATGAGCAGTTCTTC.

The rearrangement uses TRBV10-2 and TRBJ2-5, with 8 bases matching TRBD1. Germline CDR1 is WSHSY and CDR2 is SAAADI. This CDR3 contains 14 residues. With V trimmed by 4 bases and J by 4 bases, 5 bases remained unmatched. CDR3 in DNA: TGCGCCAGCAGTGTAGCAGGGGGCAGAGAGACCCAGTACTTC. It translates to CASSVAGGRETQYF.

This clone was recorded a few times. V and J are TRBV5-1 and TRBJ2-3; D is ambiguous. Germline assignment: CDR1 SGHRS and CDR2 YFSETQ. Trimming removed 4 bases from V and 0 bases from J, with 18 bases in between. The CDR3 spans 17 residues. CDR3 bases: TGCGCCAGCAGCCCTAGTCCTTTTGGGTTCAGCACAGATACGCAGTATTTT. This codes for CASSPSPFGFSTDTQYF.

The chain is built from TRBV15 and TRBJ2-3; D is unclear. V was shortened by 1 base and J by 2 bases, with 10 bases between the two germline ends. The CDR3 runs to 15 residues. The germline gives CDR1 LNHNV, CDR2 YYDKDF (reference sequence). The DNA of the CDR3 is TGTGCCACCAGCAGAGCAGATACAGACACAGATACGCAGTATTTT. Translated: CATSRADTDTDTQYF.

The chain uses TRBV13 and TRBJ2-7; 7 positions agree with TRBD1. Trimming cost V 4 bases and J 3 bases; bases outside gene matches: 9. Germline V CDR1 and CDR2: PRHDT, FYEKMQ (reference sequence). This CDR3 is 15 amino acids long. This chain's CDR3 is CASSSPGTAYYEQYF. CDR3 bases: TGTGCCAGCAGCTCCCCTGGGACAGCTTACTACGAGCAGTACTTC.

The V and J genes are TRBV28 and TRBJ2-7; 10 bases map to TRBD1. The V gene end was trimmed by 1 base and the J gene end by 9 bases; junction bases not matched to a gene: 9. Looked up from germline, CDR1 is MDHEN and CDR2 is SYDVKM. The CDR3 has 15 residues. DNA of the CDR3: TGTGCCAGCAGTTTATCCGGGACAGGGGCTGTTCGGCAGTACTTC. Protein sequence: CASSLSGTGAVRQYF.